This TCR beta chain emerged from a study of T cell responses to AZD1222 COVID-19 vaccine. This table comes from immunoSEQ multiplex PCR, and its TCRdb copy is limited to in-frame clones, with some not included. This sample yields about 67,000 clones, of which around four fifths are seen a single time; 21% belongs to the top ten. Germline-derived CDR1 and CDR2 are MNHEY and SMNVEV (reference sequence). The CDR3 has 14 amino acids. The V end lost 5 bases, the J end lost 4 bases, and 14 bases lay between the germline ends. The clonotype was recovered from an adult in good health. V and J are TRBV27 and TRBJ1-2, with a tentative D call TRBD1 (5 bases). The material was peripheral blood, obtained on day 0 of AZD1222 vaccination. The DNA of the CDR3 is TGTGCCAGCAGTCCTCGTAGGGGAACCTATGGCTACACCTTC. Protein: CASSPRRGTYGYTF.